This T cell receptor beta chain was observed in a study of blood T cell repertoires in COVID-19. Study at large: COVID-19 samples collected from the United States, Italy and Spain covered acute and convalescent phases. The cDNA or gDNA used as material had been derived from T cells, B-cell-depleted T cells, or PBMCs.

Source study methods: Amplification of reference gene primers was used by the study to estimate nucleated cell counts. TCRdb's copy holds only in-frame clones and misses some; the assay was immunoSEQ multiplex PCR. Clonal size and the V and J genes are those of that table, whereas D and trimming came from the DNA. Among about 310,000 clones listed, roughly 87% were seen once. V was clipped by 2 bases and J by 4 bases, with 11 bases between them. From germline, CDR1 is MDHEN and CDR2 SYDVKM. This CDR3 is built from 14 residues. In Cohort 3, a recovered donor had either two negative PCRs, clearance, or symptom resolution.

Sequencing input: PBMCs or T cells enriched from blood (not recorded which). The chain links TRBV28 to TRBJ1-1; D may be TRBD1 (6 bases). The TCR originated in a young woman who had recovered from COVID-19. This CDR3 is CASSLTGWGTEAFF. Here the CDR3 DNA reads TGTGCCAGCAGTTTAACAGGGTGGGGCACTGAAGCTTTCTTT.